These 9 T cell receptor beta chains came from one sample sequenced in a study of blood T cell repertoires in COVID-19. The protocol was immunoSEQ multiplex PCR, while the TCRdb copy is restricted to in-frame clones and leaves out a portion. The table shows 150,000 to 180,000 clones, with approximately 92% occurring only once. Input material: peripheral blood. These receptors all come from a woman aged 35 to 49 with acute or convalescent COVID-19.

J is TRBJ2-6 and V is TRBV5-4, with 9 positions matching TRBD2. The CDR3 contains 19 residues. V trimming: 4 bases; J trimming: 4 bases; junction bases outside the gene matches: 15. From germline, CDR1 is SGHNT and CDR2 YYREEE (reference sequence). CDR3 loop: CASSGRTSAGRVGANVLTF. In DNA, the CDR3 is TGTGCCAGCAGCGGACGGACTAGCGCGGGGAGGGTCGGGGCCAACGTCCTGACTTTC.

The chain links TRBV18 to TRBJ2-5, with no clear D. Trimming stripped 3 bases from V and 5 bases from J, with 16 bases between. Germline CDR1 and CDR2: KGHSH and LQKENI. The CDR3 extends over 15 amino acids. The CDR3 loop reads CASSPSDLVGETQYF. The CDR3 DNA reads TGTGCCAGCTCACCTTCCGACTTGGTAGGCGAGACCCAGTACTTC.

The chain has TRBV6-5 and TRBJ2-1; TRBD2 matches 7 bases. The CDR3 is made up of 15 amino acids. V dropped 4 bases and J dropped 0; count of bases not matched to a gene: 3. CDR1 and CDR2 (germline): MNHEY, SVGAGI. The DNA of the CDR3 is TGTGCCAGCAGTTCCAGCGGGACCTCCTACAATGAGCAGTTCTTC. Its translation is CASSSSGTSYNEQFF.

This clone has just a few counts. The chain links TRBV6-5 to TRBJ1-5; D call uncertain. The CDR3 is 15 residues long. Trimming took off 0 bases at V and 5 bases at J, with 11 bases between the two ends. CDR1 MNHEY and CDR2 SVGAGI come from the germline V gene. CDR3 region: CASSYSSSVDQPQHF. In DNA form, the CDR3 reads TGTGCCAGCAGTTACTCGTCGTCAGTCGATCAGCCCCAGCATTTT.

The rearrangement joins TRBV2 to TRBJ2-1; 8 bases align to TRBD1. V lost 7 bases and J lost 6; bases outside the gene matches: 8. CDR3 length: 14 residues. CDR1 is SNHLY and CDR2 is FYNNEI in the germline V gene. This chain's CDR3 is CASTGQGARNEQFF. In nucleotides, the CDR3 is TGTGCCAGCACTGGACAGGGTGCTCGCAATGAGCAGTTCTTC.

The chain recombines TRBV6-6 with TRBJ2-7; D remains unclear. The ends were cut back, 4 bases at V and 2 bases at J, with 12 bases in the middle. The germline V gene has CDR1 MNHNY and CDR2 SVGAGI (reference sequence). The length of the CDR3 is 14 residues. CDR3 coding DNA: TGTGCCAGCAGTTGGAGTAAGTCCACCTACGAGCAGTACTTC. As protein: CASSWSKSTYEQYF.

There are a few counts of this clone. The rearrangement links TRBV7-9 to TRBJ2-3, with TRBD2 matching over 15 bases. CDR1 SEHNR and CDR2 FQNEAQ come from the germline V gene (reference sequence). Trimming at V came to 4 bases and at J to 3 bases, leaving 5 bases not matched to a gene. This CDR3 is built from 17 residues. CDR3 loop: CASSWTGTSGGTDTQYF. CDR3 nucleotides: TGTGCCAGCAGCTGGACCGGGACTAGCGGGGGGACAGATACGCAGTATTTT.

V is TRBV5-1 and J is TRBJ2-4; 7 nucleotides line up with TRBD1. The ends lost 4 bases at V and 7 bases at J; junction bases unmatched: 11. This CDR3 region has 15 residues. In germline, CDR1 is SGHRS, CDR2 YFSETQ. CDR3 amino acids: CASSQVTGQVNIQYF. The CDR3 DNA is TGCGCCAGCAGCCAGGTGACAGGACAGGTCAACATTCAGTACTTC.

The rearrangement joins TRBV19 to TRBJ1-1; 7 bases map to TRBD1. The CDR3 runs 14 residues. Trimming removed 9 bases from V and 8 bases from J; junction bases left unmatched: 15. Germline CDR1 is LNHDA and CDR2 is SQIVND (reference sequence). CDR3 DNA: TGTGCCAGCCCAATACCGGACAGGCCGAAAGAAGCTTTCTTT. Amino acid sequence: CASPIPDRPKEAFF.